This TCR beta chain was identified during a study of blood T cells in healthy people across ages. For the second PCR, which ran for 7 to 11 cycles, a sample-barcoded 5' primer and a J-beta primer mix were used. TCRdb analysed the 5' RACE reads with MiXCR anew, one entry per CDR3 protein. The sample has over 600,000 distinct CDR3 sequences; 35% to 60% are singletons. Study results and limitations: TCR beta diversity was tightly associated with the proportion of naive T cells. Conclusively comparing naive with antigen-experienced cells was impossible with unsorted PBMCs.

Isolation yielded PBMCs, at least 6.5 million per sample, in every case. Germline values: CDR1 SGHTA, CDR2 FQGNSA. The CDR3 is 12 residues long. Trimming left V 2 bases short and J 5 bases short, with 7 bases between. Concerning this clonotype itself: No antigen is known for it.

The origin of this receptor is a man older than 75 in good health. Sequenced sample: blood. The chain has TRBV7-2 and TRBJ2-7; the D is unclear. CDR3 sequence reads: CASSLNGDEQYF. CDR3 coding DNA: TGTGCCAGCAGCTTAAACGGTGACGAGCAGTACTTC. Based on the CDR3 plus reference TRBV7-2 and TRBJ2-7, the full variable domain is GAGVSQSPSNKVTEKGKDVELRCDPISGHTALYWYRQSLGQGLEFLIYFQGNSAPDKSGLPSDRFSAERTGGSVSTLTIQRTQQEDSAVYLCASSLNGDEQYFGPGTRLTVT.